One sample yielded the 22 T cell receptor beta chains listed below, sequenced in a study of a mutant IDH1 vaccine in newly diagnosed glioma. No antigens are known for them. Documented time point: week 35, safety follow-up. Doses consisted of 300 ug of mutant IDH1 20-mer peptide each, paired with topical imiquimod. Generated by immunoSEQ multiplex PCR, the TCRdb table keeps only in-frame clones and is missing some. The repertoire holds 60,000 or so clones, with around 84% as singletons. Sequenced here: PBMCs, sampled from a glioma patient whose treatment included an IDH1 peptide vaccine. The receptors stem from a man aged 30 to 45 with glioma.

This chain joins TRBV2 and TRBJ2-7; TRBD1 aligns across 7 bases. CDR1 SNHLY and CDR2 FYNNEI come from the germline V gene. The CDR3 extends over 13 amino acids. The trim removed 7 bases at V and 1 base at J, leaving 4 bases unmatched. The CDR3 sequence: CASIGTASYEQYF. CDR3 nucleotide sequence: TGTGCCAGCATCGGGACAGCGTCCTACGAGCAGTACTTC. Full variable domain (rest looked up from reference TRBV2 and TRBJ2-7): EPEVTQTPSHQVTQMGQEVILRCVPISNHLYFYWYRQILGQKVEFLVSFYNNEISEKSEIFDDQFSVERPDGSNFTLKIRSTKLEDSAMYFCASIGTASYEQYFGPGTRLTVT.

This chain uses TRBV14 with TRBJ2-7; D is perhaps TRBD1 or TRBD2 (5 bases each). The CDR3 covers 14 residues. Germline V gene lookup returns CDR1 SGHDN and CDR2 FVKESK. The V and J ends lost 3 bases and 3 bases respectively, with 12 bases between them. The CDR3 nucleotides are TGTGCCAGCAGCCACCCCCCTGGGGGCTACGAGCAGTACTTC. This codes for CASSHPPGGYEQYF. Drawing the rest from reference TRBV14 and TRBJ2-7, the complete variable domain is EAGVTQFPSHSVIEKGQTVTLRCDPISGHDNLYWYRRVMGKEIKFLLHFVKESKQDESGMPNNRFLAERTGGTYSTLKVQPAELEDSGVYFCASSHPPGGYEQYFGPGTRLTVT.

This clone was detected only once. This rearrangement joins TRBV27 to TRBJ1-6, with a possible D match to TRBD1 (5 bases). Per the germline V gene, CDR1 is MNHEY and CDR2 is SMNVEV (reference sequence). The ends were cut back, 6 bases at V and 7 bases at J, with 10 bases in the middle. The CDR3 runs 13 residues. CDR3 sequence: CASSRVGNSPLHF. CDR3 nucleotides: TGTGCCAGCAGCAGGGTAGGAAATTCACCCCTCCACTTT.

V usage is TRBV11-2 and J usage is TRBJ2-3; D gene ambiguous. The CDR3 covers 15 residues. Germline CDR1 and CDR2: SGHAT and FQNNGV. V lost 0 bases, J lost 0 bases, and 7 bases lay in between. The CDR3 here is CASSLDPRSTDTQYF. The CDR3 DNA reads TGTGCCAGCAGCTTAGATCCACGAAGCACAGATACGCAGTATTTT.

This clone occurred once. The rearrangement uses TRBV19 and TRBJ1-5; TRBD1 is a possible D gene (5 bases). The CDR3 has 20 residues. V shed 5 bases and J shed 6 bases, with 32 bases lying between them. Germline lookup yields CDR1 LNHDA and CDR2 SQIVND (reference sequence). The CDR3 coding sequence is TGTGCCAGTAGTGGTGGAAGGGGCCGGAAAATCGGACATGTCGGTCAGCCCCAGCATTTT. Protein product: CASSGGRGRKIGHVGQPQHF.

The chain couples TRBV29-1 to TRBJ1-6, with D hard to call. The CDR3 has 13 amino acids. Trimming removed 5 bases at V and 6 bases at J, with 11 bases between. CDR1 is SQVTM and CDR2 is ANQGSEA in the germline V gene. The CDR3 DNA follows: TGCAGCGTTCTTGTACAGACTAATTCACCCCTCCACTTT. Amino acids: CSVLVQTNSPLHF.

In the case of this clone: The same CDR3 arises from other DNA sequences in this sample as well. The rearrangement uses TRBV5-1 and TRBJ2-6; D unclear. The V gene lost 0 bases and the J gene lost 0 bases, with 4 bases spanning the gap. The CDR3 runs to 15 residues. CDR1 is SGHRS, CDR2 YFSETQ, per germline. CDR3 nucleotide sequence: TGCGCCAGCAGCTTGGGGGGCTCTGGGGCCAACGTCCTGACTTTC. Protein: CASSLGGSGANVLTF.

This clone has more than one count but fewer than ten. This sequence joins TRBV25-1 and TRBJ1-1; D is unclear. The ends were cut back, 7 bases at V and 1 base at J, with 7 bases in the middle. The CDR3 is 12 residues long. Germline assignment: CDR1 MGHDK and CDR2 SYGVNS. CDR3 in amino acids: CASKRQNTEAFF. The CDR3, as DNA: TGTGCCAGCAAGAGACAGAACACTGAAGCTTTCTTT.

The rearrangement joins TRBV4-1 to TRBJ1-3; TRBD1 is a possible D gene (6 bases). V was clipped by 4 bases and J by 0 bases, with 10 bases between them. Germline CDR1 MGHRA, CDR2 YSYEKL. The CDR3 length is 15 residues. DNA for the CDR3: TGCGCCAGCAGCCCGGGACACCTCTCTGGAAACACCATATATTTT. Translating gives CASSPGHLSGNTIYF.

CDR3 bases: TGCGCCAGCATTGGACAGGTGGGGGGTCCTAGCACAGATACGCAGTATTTT. This encodes CASIGQVGGPSTDTQYF. The chain has TRBV10-1 and TRBJ2-3; tentatively, D is TRBD1 (7 bases). The germline V gene encodes CDR1 WNHNN and CDR2 SYGVQD (reference sequence). The CDR3 spans 17 residues. V lost 7 bases and J lost 0, with 20 bases in between.

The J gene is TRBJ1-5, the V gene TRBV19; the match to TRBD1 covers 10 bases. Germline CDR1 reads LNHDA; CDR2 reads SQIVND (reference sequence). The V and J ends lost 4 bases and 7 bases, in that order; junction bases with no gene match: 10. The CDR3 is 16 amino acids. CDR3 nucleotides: TGTGCCAGTAGTACCAGCAAGGGACAGGGGAACCAGCCCCAGCATTTT. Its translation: CASSTSKGQGNQPQHF.

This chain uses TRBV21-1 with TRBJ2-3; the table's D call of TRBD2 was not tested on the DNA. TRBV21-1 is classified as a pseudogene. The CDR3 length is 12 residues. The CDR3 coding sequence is TGTGCCAGCATGCTATTCCCCGATACGCAGTATTTT. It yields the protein CASMLFPDTQYF.

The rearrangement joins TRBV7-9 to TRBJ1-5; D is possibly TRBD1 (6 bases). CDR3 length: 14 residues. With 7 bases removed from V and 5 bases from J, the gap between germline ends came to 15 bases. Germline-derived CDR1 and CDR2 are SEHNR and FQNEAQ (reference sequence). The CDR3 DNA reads TGTGCCAGCACCAAGACAGGTCAGGATCAGCCCCAGCATTTT. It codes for CASTKTGQDQPQHF.

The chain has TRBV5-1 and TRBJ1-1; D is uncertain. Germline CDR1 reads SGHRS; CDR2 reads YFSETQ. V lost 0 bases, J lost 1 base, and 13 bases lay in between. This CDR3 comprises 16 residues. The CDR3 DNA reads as TGCGCCAGCAGCTTGGTTTTTTGGCTTGAGAACACTGAAGCTTTCTTT. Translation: CASSLVFWLENTEAFF.

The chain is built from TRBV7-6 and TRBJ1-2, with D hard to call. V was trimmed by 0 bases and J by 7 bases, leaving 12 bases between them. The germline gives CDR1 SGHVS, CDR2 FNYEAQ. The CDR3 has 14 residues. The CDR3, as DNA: TGTGCCAGCAGCTTAGCCCGGGGAAAAGGTGGCTACACCTTC. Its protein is CASSLARGKGGYTF.

For the CDR3, the DNA is TGCGCCAGCAGCTTCCGGGACGGTGGAGAGACCCAGTACTTC. Amino acids: CASSFRDGGETQYF. The chain carries TRBV5-1 and TRBJ2-5; D may correspond to TRBD1 or TRBD2 (5 bases each). The CDR3 is 14 amino acids. Trimming left V 2 bases short and J 4 bases short, with 12 bases between. Germline CDR1 reads SGHRS; CDR2 reads YFSETQ.

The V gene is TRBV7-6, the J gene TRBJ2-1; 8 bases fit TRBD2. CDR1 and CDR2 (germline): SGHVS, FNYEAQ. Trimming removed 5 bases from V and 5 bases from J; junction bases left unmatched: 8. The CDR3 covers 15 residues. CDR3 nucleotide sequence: TGTGCCAGCAGCGCGGGACTAGTGTCACACAATGAGCAGTTCTTC. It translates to CASSAGLVSHNEQFF.

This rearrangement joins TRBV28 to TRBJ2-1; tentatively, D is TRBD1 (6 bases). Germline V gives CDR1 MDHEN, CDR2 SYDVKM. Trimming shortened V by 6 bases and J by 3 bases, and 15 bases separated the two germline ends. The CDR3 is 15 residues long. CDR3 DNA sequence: TGTGCCAGCAGCTTACAGGGACGCGGCTACAATGAGCAGTTCTTC. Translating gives CASSLQGRGYNEQFF.

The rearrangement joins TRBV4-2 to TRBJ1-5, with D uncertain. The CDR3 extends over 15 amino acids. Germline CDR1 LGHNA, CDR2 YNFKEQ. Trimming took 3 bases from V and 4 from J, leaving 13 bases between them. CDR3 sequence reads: CASSQAPGGNQPQHF. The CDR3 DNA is TGTGCCAGCAGCCAGGCCCCCGGTGGAAATCAGCCCCAGCATTTT.

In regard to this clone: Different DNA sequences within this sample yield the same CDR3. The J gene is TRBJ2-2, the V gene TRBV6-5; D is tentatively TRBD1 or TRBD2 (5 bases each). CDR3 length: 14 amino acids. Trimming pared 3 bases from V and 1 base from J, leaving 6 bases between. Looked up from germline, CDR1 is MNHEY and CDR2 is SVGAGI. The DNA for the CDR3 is TGTGCCAGCAGTTATGGGGGGAACACCGGGGAGCTGTTTTTT. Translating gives CASSYGGNTGELFF.

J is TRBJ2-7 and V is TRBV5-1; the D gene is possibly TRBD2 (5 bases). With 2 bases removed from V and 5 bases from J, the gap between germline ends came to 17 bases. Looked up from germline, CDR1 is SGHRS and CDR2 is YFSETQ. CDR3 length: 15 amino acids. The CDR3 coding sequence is TGCGCCAGCAGCTTCACGGCCCCGGAGAGGGACGAGCAGTACTTC. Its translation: CASSFTAPERDEQYF.

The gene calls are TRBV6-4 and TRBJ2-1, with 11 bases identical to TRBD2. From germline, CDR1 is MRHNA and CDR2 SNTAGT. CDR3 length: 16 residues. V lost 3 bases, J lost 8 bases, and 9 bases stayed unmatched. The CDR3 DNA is TGTGCCAGCAGTGAGGCTAGCGGGGGGTCTACTGATGAGCAGTTCTTC. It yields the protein CASSEASGGSTDEQFF.